This entry lists 24 T cell receptor beta chains sequenced from one sample in a study of vaccination and CD4 T cells after COVID-19 (dated by TCRdb to the early 2020s). The meaning of the sample's treatment or condition label: roughly ten-day PBMC culture with coronavirus spike peptide pools or control peptides (ViraFEST assay). These receptors have no known antigen. The library was obtained by PCR. Sequenced using an Illumina iSeq 100. DNA from cultured CD4+ T cells was subjected to TCR sequencing with the Oncomine TCR Beta short-read assay at the Johns Hopkins FTIC core. TCRdb trimmed public reads at Q25 via fastp, called clones via MiXCR and kept in-frame beta chains. CDR3 protein duplicates are merged, each entry listing the most common genes and DNA. The sample table contains about 18,000 distinct CDR3 sequences; only one count was recorded for around three quarters of them. About 5.5% of the sample is held by the ten biggest clonotypes.

The source material was CD4+ T cells from blood, cultured in vitro. Receptors originate from a human donor who had recovered from COVID-19.

The chain is built from TRBV19 and TRBJ2-3, with TRBD2 identical over 13 bases. This CDR3 has 17 amino acids. The germline V gene encodes CDR1 LNHDA and CDR2 SQIVND (reference sequence). V lost 3 bases to trimming and J lost 0 bases; unmatched junction nucleotides: 3. CDR3 DNA sequence: TGTGCCAGTAGTATGACTAGCGGGAGGACTAGCACAGATACGCAGTATTTT. Translated, it gives CASSMTSGRTSTDTQYF. The full variable domain, its missing parts supplied by reference TRBV19 and TRBJ2-3, is DGGITQSPKYLFRKEGQNVTLSCEQNLNHDAMYWYRQDPGQGLRLIYYSQIVNDFQKGDIAEGYSVSREKKESFPLTVTSAQKNPTAFYLCASSMTSGRTSTDTQYFGPGTRLTVL.

CDR3 region: CASSIGHRLNTEAFF. The CDR3 coding sequence is TGTGCCAGTAGTATAGGGCACAGACTAAACACTGAAGCTTTCTTT. V is TRBV19 and J is TRBJ1-1; D not resolved. The CDR3 runs to 15 residues. The V gene's germline CDR1 is LNHDA and CDR2 SQIVND (reference sequence). Between the trimmed V and J ends, which lost 1 base and 2 bases, there was a span of 11 bases.

This chain joins TRBV7-9 and TRBJ1-1, with D unclear. Between the trimmed V and J ends, which lost 1 base and 6 bases, there was a span of 6 bases. Germline V CDR1 and CDR2: SEHNR, FQNEAQ (reference sequence). This CDR3 comprises 12 residues. The CDR3 here is CASSLGTAEAFF. The DNA for the CDR3 is TGTGCCAGCAGCTTAGGTACGGCTGAAGCTTTCTTT.

This clonotype was detected a few times. The CDR3 loop is CASSGGMTSGRANYEQFF. CDR3 bases: TGTGCCAGCAGTGGGGGCATGACTAGCGGGAGGGCCAACTATGAGCAGTTCTTC. The chain employs TRBV28 and TRBJ2-1, with 14 bases that match TRBD2. The CDR3 loop spans 18 amino acids. V lost 5 bases to trimming and J lost 8 bases; unmatched junction nucleotides: 14. From germline, CDR1 is MDHEN and CDR2 SYDVKM.

V gene TRBV20-1 combines with J gene TRBJ1-2; possible D gene TRBD1, 6 bases. V was clipped by 2 bases and J by 10 bases, with 14 bases between them. The length of the CDR3 is 12 residues. Germline V gene lookup returns CDR1 DFQATT and CDR2 SNEGSKA (reference sequence). The CDR3: CSARWQGSIYTF. The CDR3 coding sequence is TGCAGTGCTAGATGGCAGGGGTCAATCTACACCTTC.

The chain recombines TRBV7-9 with TRBJ2-3; D is uncertain. CDR1 is SEHNR and CDR2 is FQNEAQ in the germline V gene (reference sequence). V gave up 2 bases and J gave up 5 bases, with 14 bases separating them. The CDR3 runs to 15 residues. The CDR3: CASSLQRRSRDTQYF. In nucleotides, the CDR3 is TGTGCCAGCAGCTTACAACGGCGGAGCCGAGATACGCAGTATTTT.

The genes are TRBV6-4 and TRBJ1-5; 10 positions agree with TRBD1. Germline trimming cut 2 bases from V and 7 bases from J; bases unmatched to any gene: 5. The CDR3 totals 15 residues. Germline V gene lookup returns CDR1 MRHNA and CDR2 SNTAGT. CDR3 sequence (DNA): TGTGCCAGCAGTGACCGGACAGGGGGGCTACAGCCCCAGCATTTT. Amino acid sequence: CASSDRTGGLQPQHF.

The chain recombines TRBV7-8 with TRBJ1-1; D not certain. Trimming removed 4 bases from V and 6 bases from J, with 18 bases in between. The CDR3 runs 15 residues. Looked up from germline, CDR1 is SGHVS and CDR2 is FQNEAQ. The chain's CDR3 is CASSYLFSGPPEAFF. The CDR3 DNA is TGTGCCAGCAGCTACCTCTTTTCCGGACCCCCTGAAGCTTTCTTT.

The genes are TRBV5-4 and TRBJ1-6; no reliable D call. This CDR3 is 15 amino acids long. V was shortened by 3 bases and J by 8 bases, with 15 bases between the two germline ends. Germline assignment: CDR1 SGHNT and CDR2 YYREEE (reference sequence). The CDR3 loop is CASSSYRERDSPLHF. The CDR3 DNA reads TGTGCCAGCAGCTCGTACCGGGAAAGGGATTCACCCCTCCACTTT.

This clonotype has a single count. CDR3: CASSIGELAQHF. The CDR3 DNA follows: TGTGCCAGTAGTATAGGAGAGTTAGCCCAGCATTTT. The rearrangement uses TRBV19 and TRBJ1-5, with D unclear. The V gene's germline CDR1 is LNHDA and CDR2 SQIVND (reference sequence). V was trimmed by 1 base and J by 11 bases, leaving 9 bases between them. The CDR3 contains 12 residues.

The CDR3 sequence is CASRLDRVIFQPQHF. The CDR3, as DNA: TGTGCCAGCAGACTAGACAGGGTTATATTCCAGCCCCAGCATTTT. The rearrangement links TRBV28 to TRBJ1-5; 7 nucleotides align to TRBD1. Germline values: CDR1 MDHEN, CDR2 SYDVKM. The junction had 12 bases not matched to a gene; V was cut back by 6 bases and J by 7 bases. The CDR3 totals 15 residues.

This chain uses TRBV12-3 or TRBV12-4 with TRBJ1-1; D is uncertain. V shed 4 bases and J shed 11 bases, with 14 bases lying between them. The CDR3 is made up of 12 amino acids. The CDR3 coding sequence is TGTGCCAGCAGTTCAAATCGGCCGTGGGCTTTCTTT. The encoded protein is CASSSNRPWAFF.

The V call is TRBV19, the J call TRBJ2-4; a weak D match, TRBD2 (6 bases). The CDR3 is made up of 15 amino acids. The V gene lost 3 bases and the J gene lost 6 bases, with 15 bases spanning the gap. The V gene's germline CDR1 is LNHDA and CDR2 SQIVND (reference sequence). The CDR3: CASSIQGGTANIQYF. DNA of the CDR3: TGTGCCAGTAGTATTCAGGGCGGGACCGCAAACATTCAGTACTTC.

The chain is built from TRBV7-2 and TRBJ1-6, with 7 bases fitting TRBD1. The junction had 10 bases not matched to a gene; V was cut back by 8 bases and J by 9 bases. The germline V gene has CDR1 SGHTA and CDR2 FQGNSA. The CDR3 contains 14 residues. The CDR3 loop reads CASRVDRAGSPLHF. CDR3 nucleotide sequence: TGTGCCAGCCGCGTCGACAGGGCGGGTTCACCCCTCCACTTT.

V usage is TRBV7-8 and J usage is TRBJ1-1; D remains unclear. The germline V and J ends were trimmed by 5 bases and 2 bases, with 18 bases remaining between them. The CDR3 is 16 residues long. Germline V gene data show CDR1 as SGHVS and CDR2 as FQNEAQ. CDR3 sequence: CASSPRRVVLNTEAFF. DNA for the CDR3: TGTGCCAGCAGCCCTCGGAGGGTGGTATTAAACACTGAAGCTTTCTTT.

The chain employs TRBV7-9 and TRBJ2-3; 12 bases line up with TRBD2. CDR1 is SEHNR and CDR2 is FQNEAQ in the germline V gene (reference sequence). CDR3 length: 18 amino acids. V trimming: 5 bases; J trimming: 0 bases; junction bases outside the gene matches: 9. The CDR3, as DNA: TGTGCCAGCAGCCCCGGGACTAGCGGGTTCTTGAGCACAGATACGCAGTATTTT. Translation: CASSPGTSGFLSTDTQYF.

This chain connects TRBV20-1 to TRBJ2-5, with D unclear. Trimming cost V 7 bases and J 3 bases, with 18 bases left between them. Germline CDR1 reads DFQATT; CDR2 reads SNEGSKA (reference sequence). The CDR3 runs to 14 residues. Here the CDR3 reads CSGARSGGKETQYF. In nucleotides, the CDR3 is TGCAGTGGTGCTCGGTCTGGCGGAAAAGAGACCCAGTACTTC.

The rearrangement links TRBV7-9 to TRBJ1-2; D call uncertain. CDR1 SEHNR and CDR2 FQNEAQ come from the germline V gene (reference sequence). Trimming removed 4 bases from V and 4 bases from J, with 10 bases in between. This CDR3 has 13 residues. The CDR3: CASSSQRPYGYTF. CDR3 coding DNA: TGTGCCAGCAGCTCACAGAGGCCCTATGGCTACACCTTC.

The V and J genes are TRBV24-1 and TRBJ2-3, with TRBD2 matching over 11 bases. The CDR3 is 16 residues long. V lost 4 bases, J lost 2 bases, and 4 bases stayed unmatched. CDR1 is KGHDR, CDR2 SFDVKD, per germline. The CDR3 coding sequence is TGTGCCACCAGTGACCCGGGACTAGCGGTCACAGATACGCAGTATTTT. Translating gives CATSDPGLAVTDTQYF.

This rearrangement joins TRBV18 to TRBJ1-1, with no clear D. CDR3 length equals 13 residues. Germline loops: CDR1 KGHSH, CDR2 LQKENI. Trimming left V 6 bases short and J 9 bases short, with 17 bases between. The CDR3 loop reads CASSRGPNSKAFF. The CDR3 coding sequence is TGTGCCAGCTCCCGCGGACCGAACTCGAAAGCTTTCTTT.

The J gene is TRBJ1-5, the V gene TRBV20-1; D not certain. CDR3 length: 13 amino acids. The germline CDR1 and CDR2 sequences are DFQATT and SNEGSKA (reference sequence). V shed 0 bases and J shed 2 bases, with 5 bases lying between them. The CDR3: CSAREMGNQPQHF. In DNA form, the CDR3 reads TGCAGTGCTAGAGAAATGGGCAATCAGCCCCAGCATTTT.

The J gene is TRBJ2-7, the V gene TRBV29-1, with D tentatively TRBD1 (6 bases). Between the trimmed V and J ends, which lost 7 bases and 2 bases, there was a span of 21 bases. This CDR3 has 15 residues. Germline assignment: CDR1 SQVTM and CDR2 ANQGSEA. CDR3 amino acids: CSAQSPGQGPYEQYF. CDR3 DNA sequence: TGCAGCGCACAAAGCCCGGGACAAGGCCCCTACGAGCAGTACTTC.

This clonotype was seen a few times. The gene calls are TRBV7-8 and TRBJ2-1, with 10 bases identical to TRBD2. This CDR3 region has 17 residues. V gave up 1 base and J gave up 5 bases; unmatched junction bases: 8. Germline CDR1 SGHVS, CDR2 FQNEAQ. For the CDR3, the DNA is TGTGCCAGCAGCTTAGGGCTAGCGGGAGCATCAGACAATGAGCAGTTCTTC. Its translation: CASSLGLAGASDNEQFF.

The chain links TRBV4-2 to TRBJ1-2; TRBD1 agrees at 7 bases. The CDR3 has 18 residues. Germline loops: CDR1 LGHNA, CDR2 YNFKEQ. V lost 0 bases to trimming and J lost 6 bases; unmatched junction nucleotides: 16. The CDR3 region is CASSQDAAGGRPWDGYTF. Here the CDR3 DNA reads TGTGCCAGCAGCCAAGACGCGGCAGGGGGGCGCCCCTGGGATGGCTACACCTTC.